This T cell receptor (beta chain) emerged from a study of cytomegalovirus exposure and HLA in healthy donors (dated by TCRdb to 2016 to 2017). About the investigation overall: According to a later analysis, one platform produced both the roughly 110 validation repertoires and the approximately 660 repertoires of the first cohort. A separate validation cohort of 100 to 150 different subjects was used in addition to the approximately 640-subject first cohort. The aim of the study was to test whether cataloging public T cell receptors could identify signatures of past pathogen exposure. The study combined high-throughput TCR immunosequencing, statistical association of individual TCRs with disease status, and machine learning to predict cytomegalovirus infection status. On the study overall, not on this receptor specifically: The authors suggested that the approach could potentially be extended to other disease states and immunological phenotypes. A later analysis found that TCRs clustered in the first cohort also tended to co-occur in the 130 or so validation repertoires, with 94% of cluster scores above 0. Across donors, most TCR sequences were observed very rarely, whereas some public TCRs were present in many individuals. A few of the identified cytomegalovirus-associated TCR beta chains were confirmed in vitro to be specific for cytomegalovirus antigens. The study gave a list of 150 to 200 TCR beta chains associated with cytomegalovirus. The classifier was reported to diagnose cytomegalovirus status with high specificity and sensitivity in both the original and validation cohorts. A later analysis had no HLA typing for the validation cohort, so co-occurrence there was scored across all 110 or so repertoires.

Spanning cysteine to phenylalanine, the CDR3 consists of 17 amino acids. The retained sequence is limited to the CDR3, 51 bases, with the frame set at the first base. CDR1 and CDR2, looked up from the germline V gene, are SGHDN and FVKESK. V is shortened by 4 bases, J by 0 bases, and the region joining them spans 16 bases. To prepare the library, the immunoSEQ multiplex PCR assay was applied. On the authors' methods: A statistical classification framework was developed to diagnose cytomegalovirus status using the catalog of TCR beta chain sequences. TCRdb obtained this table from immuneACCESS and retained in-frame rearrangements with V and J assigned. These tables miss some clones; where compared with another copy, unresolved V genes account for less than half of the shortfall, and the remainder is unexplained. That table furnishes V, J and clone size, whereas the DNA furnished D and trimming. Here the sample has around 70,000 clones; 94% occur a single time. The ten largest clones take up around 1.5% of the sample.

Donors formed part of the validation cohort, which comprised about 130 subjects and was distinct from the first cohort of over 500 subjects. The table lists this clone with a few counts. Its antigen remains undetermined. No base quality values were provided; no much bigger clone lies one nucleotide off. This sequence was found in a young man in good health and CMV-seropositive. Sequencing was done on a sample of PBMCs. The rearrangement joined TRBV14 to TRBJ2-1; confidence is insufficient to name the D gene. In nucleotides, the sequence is TGTGCCAGCAGCCCGGTTTTGGGTCGGAGCTCCTACAATGAGCAGTTCTTC. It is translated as CASSPVLGRSSYNEQFF.